This TCR beta chain was recovered during a study of technical replicates of blood from a handful of donors. Measured with immunoSEQ multiplex PCR; TCRdb has only the in-frame clones, and not every one. This table holds 90,000 to 100,000 clones, 90% to 96% found once. Sequences were obtained from T cells isolated from PBMCs. The sequence derives from a human donor in good health.

CDR3 sequence: CASSRTGDSSYEQYF. DNA of the CDR3: TGCGCCAGCAGCAGGACAGGGGATTCCTCCTACGAGCAGTACTTC. The chain links TRBV5-1 to TRBJ2-7; TRBD1 agrees at 9 bases. CDR1 SGHRS and CDR2 YFSETQ come from the germline V gene. CDR3 length: 15 residues. J gave up 0 bases and V 4 bases, and 5 bases lay outside the gene matches.